Listed below are T cell receptor beta chains from one sample, sequenced in a study of T cells in Graves' hyperthyroidism and ophthalmopathy. TCRdb analysed the multiplex PCR reads with MiXCR anew, one entry per CDR3 protein. The sample records about 350,000 distinct CDR3 sequences, 18% being singletons. The specimen was blood. These receptor sequences come from a woman aged 40 to 50 with Graves' ophthalmopathy. The CDR3 runs from the conserved cysteine through the conserved F or W. D genes are given only for firm matches. The listing skips clone size in some rows; elsewhere it reads once, few, many or a size class.

size: many; V: TRBV7-3; D: -; J: TRBJ2-5; DNA: TGTGTCAGCAGCTCTAGTCCTCAAGAGACCCAGTACTTC; CDR3: CVSSSSPQETQYF
size: -; V: TRBV7-2; D: -; J: TRBJ2-5; DNA: TGTGCCAGCAGCCAGGGGAGTTCCCCGGAGACCCAGTACTTC; CDR3: CASSQGSSPETQYF
size: many; V: TRBV7-9; D: -; J: TRBJ1-1; DNA: TGTGCCAGCAGCGCGGACCACACTGAAGCTTTCTTT; CDR3: CASSADHTEAFF
size: many; V: TRBV20-1; D: TRBD1; J: TRBJ1-2; DNA: TGCAGTGCTGGACAGGTTGCTCTCTATGGCTACACCTTC; CDR3: CSAGQVALYGYTF
size: -; V: TRBV12-3/TRBV12-4; D: TRBD1; J: TRBJ1-1; DNA: TGTGCCAGCAGCCGAGGACAGGGAGAATCTTTCTTT; CDR3: CASSRGQGESFF
size: many; V: TRBV6-4; D: -; J: TRBJ2-7; DNA: TGTGCCAGCAACCGGCTTACCTACGAGCAGTACTTC; CDR3: CASNRLTYEQYF
size: -; V: TRBV12-3/TRBV12-4; D: TRBD1; J: TRBJ1-1; DNA: TGTGCCAGCAGTCGCAGGGGGTGGACTGAAGCTTTCTTT; CDR3: CASSRRGWTEAFF
size: many; V: TRBV20-1; D: TRBD2; J: TRBJ2-7; DNA: TGCAGTGCTAGAGTAGCGGGTGTGGACGAGCAGTACTTC; CDR3: CSARVAGVDEQYF
size: few; V: TRBV19; D: -; J: TRBJ1-2; DNA: TGTGCCAGTGGGGGACCGAACTATGGCTACACCTTC; CDR3: CASGGPNYGYTF
size: many; V: TRBV5-8; D: TRBD1; J: TRBJ2-2; DNA: TGTGCCAGCATCGGACAGGCAACGAACACCGGGGAGCTGTTTTTT; CDR3: CASIGQATNTGELFF
size: many; V: TRBV29-1; D: TRBD1; J: TRBJ2-7; DNA: TGCAGCGTGGGGGTGGGGACAGGGCCCGGCGAGCAGTACTTC; CDR3: CSVGVGTGPGEQYF
size: -; V: TRBV28; D: -; J: TRBJ2-5; DNA: TGTGCCAGCAGAACGGGACTCCCTCATGAGACCCAGTACTTC; CDR3: CASRTGLPHETQYF
size: many; V: TRBV30; D: -; J: TRBJ1-1; DNA: TGTGCCTGGAAGGGGTGGACCGGAGCTTTCTTT; CDR3: CAWKGWTGAFF
size: many; V: TRBV9; D: TRBD1; J: TRBJ1-1; DNA: TGTGCCAGCAGCGTAGTTTCAGGGGGCACTGAAGCTTTCTTT; CDR3: CASSVVSGGTEAFF
size: many; V: TRBV29-1; D: -; J: TRBJ2-7; DNA: TGCAGCGTTGCCGACGGAGTAACTTACTTC; CDR3: CSVADGVTYF
size: few; V: TRBV9; D: TRBD1; J: TRBJ2-2; DNA: TGTGCCAGCAGCGTCCAGGGGGCTGGAACCGGGGAGCTGTTTTTT; CDR3: CASSVQGAGTGELFF
size: many; V: TRBV12-3/TRBV12-4; D: TRBD2; J: TRBJ2-5; DNA: TGTGCCAGCAGTTTTGGGACTAGAGGGGAGACCCAGTACTTC; CDR3: CASSFGTRGETQYF
size: -; V: TRBV12-3/TRBV12-4; D: TRBD1; J: TRBJ1-2; DNA: TGTGCCAGCAGTCCGGGACAGTCTAGGGCCTATGGCTACACCTTC; CDR3: CASSPGQSRAYGYTF
size: many; V: TRBV6-2/TRBV6-3; D: -; J: TRBJ2-7; DNA: TGTGCCAGCACCAGCCCTCCCAGGACCTCCTACAAGCAGTACTTC; CDR3: CASTSPPRTSYKQYF
size: few; V: TRBV5-5; D: -; J: TRBJ2-2; DNA: TGTGCCAGCAGCCCTACTGGAGGCACCGGGGAGCTGTTTTTT; CDR3: CASSPTGGTGELFF
size: many; V: TRBV4-1; D: TRBD2; J: TRBJ2-7; DNA: TGCGCCAGCAGCCACCAGACTAGCGGAACCTACGAGCAGTACTTC; CDR3: CASSHQTSGTYEQYF
size: many; V: TRBV27; D: -; J: TRBJ1-1; DNA: TGTGCCAGCAGTTTACACAGTTGGTTTGATCGTAGGGCCCCGAGTAGAGTAAAAGAAGCTTTCTTT; CDR3: CASSLHSWFDRRAPSRVKEAFF
size: -; V: TRBV6-1; D: -; J: TRBJ1-2; DNA: TGTGCCAGCACCTCCGTACAGGCGCTAGCAGGCTACAACTTC; CDR3: CASTSVQALAGYNF
size: many; V: TRBV6-1; D: TRBD1; J: TRBJ1-1; DNA: TGTGCCAGCAAACGAGGACAGGGGGCCACACCCCGAGCTTTCTTT; CDR3: CASKRGQGATPRAFF
size: -; V: TRBV7-8; D: TRBD2; J: TRBJ2-5; DNA: TGTGCCAGCAGCCCCCCCGGGACTAGGCGTGAGACCCAGTACTTC; CDR3: CASSPPGTRRETQYF
size: many; V: TRBV27; D: -; J: TRBJ2-7; DNA: TGTGCCAGCAGTTTATCCGACAGTCTCAGCTACGAGCAGTACTTC; CDR3: CASSLSDSLSYEQYF
size: many; V: TRBV5-1; D: TRBD2; J: TRBJ2-5; DNA: TGCGCCAGCAGCTTTTTGCGGGAGTTTTGGCAAGAGACCCAGTACTTC; CDR3: CASSFLREFWQETQYF
size: -; V: TRBV6-1; D: TRBD1; J: TRBJ2-7; DNA: TGTGCCAGCAGTGTTGGGACAGGGGGAATGGTCTACGAGCAGTACTTC; CDR3: CASSVGTGGMVYEQYF
size: many; V: TRBV5-1; D: -; J: TRBJ1-1; DNA: TGCGCCAGCAGCAGGGACTGGATGAACACTGAAGCTTTCTTT; CDR3: CASSRDWMNTEAFF
size: many; V: TRBV4-1; D: -; J: TRBJ1-5; DNA: TGCGCCAGCAGCCAAGATCTGTCAGGAAATTATCAGCCCCAGCATTTT; CDR3: CASSQDLSGNYQPQHF
size: -; V: TRBV6-2/TRBV6-3; D: -; J: TRBJ1-2; DNA: TGTGCCAGCAGTTACGCCGGGTATGGCTACACCTTC; CDR3: CASSYAGYGYTF
size: -; V: TRBV7-3; D: -; J: TRBJ1-2; DNA: TGTGCCAGCAGTTTAATGGGACAATTCTATGGCTACACCTTC; CDR3: CASSLMGQFYGYTF
size: few; V: TRBV30; D: -; J: TRBJ2-2; DNA: TGTGCCTGGAGTCCAGGGGCGGCCGGGGAGCTGTTTTTT; CDR3: CAWSPGAAGELFF
size: -; V: TRBV6-1; D: TRBD1; J: TRBJ1-5; DNA: TGTGCCAGCCGAACGACAGGGGGAGTCCAGCCCCAGCATTTT; CDR3: CASRTTGGVQPQHF
size: few; V: TRBV6-5; D: TRBD2; J: TRBJ2-3; DNA: TGTGCCAGCAGTTACCTGGCTAGCGGATACACAGATACGCAGTATTTT; CDR3: CASSYLASGYTDTQYF
size: many; V: TRBV6-1; D: TRBD2; J: TRBJ2-7; DNA: TGTGCCAGCAGACGGGGACTAGCGGGTACCTACGAGCAGTACTTC; CDR3: CASRRGLAGTYEQYF
size: many; V: TRBV19; D: TRBD2; J: TRBJ2-2; DNA: TGTGCCAGTAGTATACCGGGGGGACTAGCGGGCTACACCGGGGAGCTGTTTTTT; CDR3: CASSIPGGLAGYTGELFF
size: once; V: TRBV6-1; D: -; J: TRBJ2-5; DNA: TGTGCCAGATGTATAGAATGGGGGGAGACGCAGTACTTC; CDR3: CARCIEWGETQYF
size: many; V: TRBV11-2; D: -; J: TRBJ1-1; DNA: TGTGCCAGCACCAGAATGCCCCCAACAGGGATTGGAGAAGCTTTCTTT; CDR3: CASTRMPPTGIGEAFF
size: many; V: TRBV9; D: -; J: TRBJ2-7; DNA: TGTGCCAGCAGCGTAGGAGGAGCCCCCTACGAGCAGTACTTC; CDR3: CASSVGGAPYEQYF
size: -; V: TRBV7-2; D: -; J: TRBJ2-5; DNA: TGTGCCAGCAGCTTAGGCAGTACCAAGAGAACCCAGTACTTC; CDR3: CASSLGSTKRTQYF
size: many; V: TRBV6-5; D: -; J: TRBJ2-2; DNA: TGTGCCAGCAGTTACACCAGGGGTAGAGGGGAGCTGTTTTTT; CDR3: CASSYTRGRGELFF
size: many; V: TRBV4-1; D: TRBD1; J: TRBJ1-1; DNA: TGCGCCAGCAGCCTGACCGGGACAGGGGTTACTGAAGCTTTCTTT; CDR3: CASSLTGTGVTEAFF
size: -; V: TRBV5-4; D: TRBD2; J: TRBJ2-7; DNA: TGTGCCAGCAGCAAGACTAGCGGGTACTCCTACGAGCAGTACTTC; CDR3: CASSKTSGYSYEQYF
size: -; V: TRBV18; D: TRBD1; J: TRBJ1-5; DNA: TGTGCCAGCTCACCATCTCAGGGGGCCTCACCCCAGCATTTT; CDR3: CASSPSQGASPQHF
size: many; V: TRBV28; D: TRBD1; J: TRBJ2-3; DNA: TGTGCCAGCAGGGGACAGGCGACAGATACGCAGTATTTT; CDR3: CASRGQATDTQYF
size: many; V: TRBV6-4; D: -; J: TRBJ2-1; DNA: TGTGCCAGCGGCGGGGACTCCCTCAATGAGCAGTTCTTC; CDR3: CASGGDSLNEQFF
size: many; V: TRBV7-2; D: -; J: TRBJ1-5; DNA: TGTGCCAGCAGGCTAGGGACAAATAGCAATCAGCCCCAGCATTTT; CDR3: CASRLGTNSNQPQHF
size: few; V: TRBV6-2/TRBV6-3; D: -; J: TRBJ2-7; DNA: TGTGCCAGCAGTTACGTGGATGGGGGACCGTGCTTC; CDR3: CASSYVDGGPCF
size: few; V: TRBV24-1; D: -; J: TRBJ1-2; DNA: TGTGCCACCAGTGATCCAGGGGTTAACTATGGCTACACCTTC; CDR3: CATSDPGVNYGYTF
size: many; V: TRBV6-1; D: TRBD2; J: TRBJ2-7; DNA: TGTGCCAGCAGAAGAAGGACGGGACTAGCGGACCTCGAGCAGTACTTC; CDR3: CASRRRTGLADLEQYF
size: many; V: TRBV27; D: -; J: TRBJ1-2; DNA: TGTGCCAGCAGTTTTAAGGGGAACTATGGCTACACCTTC; CDR3: CASSFKGNYGYTF
size: many; V: TRBV3-1; D: TRBD2; J: TRBJ2-7; DNA: TGTGCCAGCAGCCAAAACTCGGGACTAGCGGGACACGAGCAGTACTTC; CDR3: CASSQNSGLAGHEQYF
size: many; V: TRBV6-2/TRBV6-3; D: -; J: TRBJ2-2; DNA: TGTGCCAGCAGTAGTTTAGGACGGACCGGGGAGCTGTTTTTT; CDR3: CASSSLGRTGELFF
size: many; V: TRBV18; D: TRBD1; J: TRBJ2-7; DNA: TGTGCCAGCTCAATCGGGACAGTTTACGAGCAGTACTTC; CDR3: CASSIGTVYEQYF
size: many; V: TRBV10-3; D: -; J: TRBJ2-2; DNA: TGTGCCACCAAAGGACGTACCGCGAACACCGGGGAGCTGTTTTTT; CDR3: CATKGRTANTGELFF
size: many; V: TRBV7-8; D: -; J: TRBJ2-7; DNA: TGTGCCAGCAGCTTGGAAGGCTTACTCAAGCCCTACGAGCAGTACTTC; CDR3: CASSLEGLLKPYEQYF
size: -; V: TRBV28; D: -; J: TRBJ2-7; DNA: TGTGCCAGCACCCCGTCGGAAGAATCCTACGAGCAGTACTTC; CDR3: CASTPSEESYEQYF